Following are 18 T cell receptor beta chains from one sample sequenced in a study of early T cells in non-severe SARS-CoV-2 infection. MiXCR, applied by TCRdb to the 5' RACE reads, yields one record per CDR3 protein. The data show over 85,000 distinct CDR3 sequences, with around 17% seen just once and around 1.3% held by the top ten. The sample comprised whole blood. All receptors come from an adult who was a healthcare worker with PCR-confirmed SARS-CoV-2 infection or an uninfected control (not recorded which).

The V and J genes are TRBV28 and TRBJ2-7, with TRBD2 matching over 9 bases. The V segment lost 2 bases and the J segment 0 bases; nucleotides outside the gene matches: 8. This CDR3 is built from 17 residues. Germline V gene sequence: CDR1 MDHEN, CDR2 SYDVKM. The CDR3 loop is CASSLGGSGSFSYEQYF. DNA of the CDR3: TGTGCCAGCAGTTTAGGGGGTAGCGGGAGTTTCTCCTACGAGCAGTACTTC.

The chain uses TRBV29-1 and TRBJ2-5, with D tentatively TRBD1 (5 bases). V was clipped by 2 bases and J by 7 bases, with 8 bases between them. Germline V gene data show CDR1 as SQVTM and CDR2 as ANQGSEA. CDR3 length equals 11 residues. The DNA for the CDR3 is TGCAGCGTTGAAAGGGGATCGACCCAGTACTTC. It translates to CSVERGSTQYF.

CDR3 residues: CASSLERLAGELEFF. In DNA, the CDR3 is TGTGCCAGCAGCTTAGAGAGACTAGCGGGAGAGCTCGAGTTCTTC. The chain couples TRBV11-2 to TRBJ2-1, with TRBD2 identical over 12 bases. The ends lost 0 bases at V and 14 bases at J; junction bases unmatched: 8. The CDR3 runs 15 residues. Germline V gene sequence: CDR1 SGHAT, CDR2 FQNNGV.

V gene TRBV3-1 combines with J gene TRBJ2-1; 10 bases match TRBD2. V lost 0 bases to trimming and J lost 0 bases; unmatched junction nucleotides: 2. The CDR3 contains 17 residues. Germline-derived CDR1 and CDR2 are LGHDT and YNNKEL (reference sequence). Written as DNA, the CDR3 is TGTGCCAGCAGCCAAGAGGGACTAGCGCGCTCCTACAATGAGCAGTTCTTC. Translating it yields CASSQEGLARSYNEQFF.

This clonotype turned up a few times. V is TRBV15 and J is TRBJ1-1; no definite D call. V was cut by 3 bases and J by 6 bases, with 17 bases left in between. The CDR3 totals 15 residues. CDR1 is LNHNV, CDR2 YYDKDF, per germline (reference sequence). The CDR3 here is CATSSQEQLGAEAFF. As DNA, the CDR3 is TGTGCCACCAGCAGCCAAGAACAGCTTGGGGCTGAAGCTTTCTTT.

The rearrangement links TRBV7-9 to TRBJ1-5; D is ambiguous. The CDR3 runs 13 residues. Germline CDR1 reads SEHNR; CDR2 reads FQNEAQ (reference sequence). Trimming left V 0 bases short and J 6 bases short, with 6 bases between. For the CDR3, the DNA is TGTGCCAGCAGCTTAGCCCCGACTCAGCCCCAGCATTTT. As protein: CASSLAPTQPQHF. The whole variable domain, remainder taken from reference TRBV7-9 and TRBJ1-5, is DTGVSQNPRHKITKRGQNVTFRCDPISEHNRLYWYRQTLGQGPEFLTYFQNEAQLEKSRLLSDRFSAERPKGSFSTLEIQRTEQGDSAMYLCASSLAPTQPQHFGDGTRLSIL.

This clonotype came up a few times. The chain joins TRBV30 to TRBJ1-1; TRBD1 matches 8 bases. The ends lost 2 bases at V and 5 bases at J; junction bases unmatched: 10. From germline, CDR1 is GTSNPN and CDR2 SVGIG (reference sequence). The CDR3 has 15 residues. CDR3 sequence reads: CAWSRTGKEWTEAFF. In DNA form, the CDR3 reads TGTGCCTGGAGTCGGACAGGGAAAGAATGGACTGAAGCTTTCTTT.

This clonotype was observed a handful of times. The chain combines TRBV20-1 with TRBJ2-5; 13 nucleotides match TRBD2. CDR3 length: 16 residues. Trimming cost V 0 bases and J 3 bases; bases outside gene matches: 4. Germline assignment: CDR1 DFQATT and CDR2 SNEGSKA (reference sequence). The CDR3 sequence is CSARDSGLAGKETQYF. CDR3 bases: TGCAGTGCTAGAGACTCGGGACTAGCGGGAAAAGAGACCCAGTACTTC.

This clonotype was observed a handful of times. The genes are TRBV5-1 and TRBJ2-6, with 11 bases identical to TRBD2. From germline, CDR1 is SGHRS and CDR2 YFSETQ. Trimming took 4 bases from V and 0 from J; bases not matched to a gene: 12. The CDR3 runs to 20 residues. This chain's CDR3 is CASSPEASGGLRSGANVLTF. The CDR3, as DNA: TGCGCCAGCAGCCCCGAGGCTAGCGGGGGGCTACGCTCTGGGGCCAACGTCCTGACTTTC.

This sequence joins TRBV11-2 and TRBJ2-1; 9 bases agree with TRBD2. Germline CDR1 is SGHAT and CDR2 is FQNNGV. With 5 bases clipped from V and 8 bases from J, the junction kept 7 bases outside the gene matches. The CDR3 has 14 residues. The CDR3 loop reads CASSPSGMNDEQFF. In nucleotides, the CDR3 is TGTGCCAGCAGCCCTAGCGGGATGAACGATGAGCAGTTCTTC.

The sample holds a few counts of this clonotype. The V call is TRBV20-1, the J call TRBJ2-5; D gene ambiguous. The V and J ends lost 3 bases and 4 bases respectively, with 12 bases between them. The CDR3 is 13 residues long. Germline lookup yields CDR1 DFQATT and CDR2 SNEGSKA (reference sequence). The CDR3 loop is CSARDNRRETQYF. The CDR3 coding sequence is TGCAGTGCTAGGGATAACCGGAGAGAGACCCAGTACTTC.

This clonotype was counted only a few times. This sequence joins TRBV5-1 and TRBJ2-7; 10 nucleotides agree with TRBD2. This CDR3 contains 13 residues. The junction had 9 bases not matched to a gene; V was cut back by 7 bases and J by 8 bases. Looked up from germline, CDR1 is SGHRS and CDR2 is YFSETQ. The DNA for the CDR3 is TGCGCCAGCGCGCCTAGCGGGAGCCACAAGCAGTACTTC. This codes for CASAPSGSHKQYF.

J is TRBJ1-1 and V is TRBV7-9; the D gene is possibly TRBD1 (6 bases). The CDR3 covers 16 residues. Germline V lookup: CDR1 SEHNR, CDR2 FQNEAQ (reference sequence). V was clipped by 0 bases and J by 7 bases, with 18 bases between them. For the CDR3, the DNA is TGTGCCAGCAGCTTAGCCCTGACAGGTCCAGCGGGTGAAGCTTTCTTT. It is translated as CASSLALTGPAGEAFF.

This clonotype was counted only a few times. The chain combines TRBV6-4 with TRBJ1-6, with D maybe TRBD1 (5 bases). V shed 2 bases and J shed 6 bases, with 8 bases lying between them. This CDR3 contains 14 residues. The germline gives CDR1 MRHNA, CDR2 SNTAGT. The CDR3 sequence: CASSDGGVNSPLHF. The CDR3 coding sequence is TGTGCCAGCAGTGACGGAGGGGTTAATTCACCCCTCCACTTT.

The rearrangement uses TRBV7-2 and TRBJ2-7, with 10 nucleotides matching TRBD2. Germline values: CDR1 SGHTA, CDR2 FQGNSA. There are 13 residues in the CDR3. CDR3 sequence (DNA): TGTGCTACGGGGAGCGGGGGGGCGTCCGAGCAGTACTTC. Its translation: CATGSGGASEQYF.

The rearrangement uses TRBV9 and TRBJ2-3; 8 nucleotides match TRBD2. Unmatched junction bases numbered 9, after V lost 2 bases and J lost 1 base. Germline V gene data show CDR1 as SGDLS and CDR2 as YYNGEE. The CDR3 runs 17 residues. This CDR3 reads CASSVHDGRAGTDTQYF. The CDR3, as DNA: TGTGCCAGCAGCGTCCATGACGGGAGGGCCGGCACAGATACGCAGTATTTT.

V and J are TRBV12-3 or TRBV12-4 and TRBJ1-2; D may be TRBD1 (5 bases). Trimming shortened V by 4 bases and J by 4 bases, and 13 bases separated the two germline ends. CDR3 length equals 14 residues. For the CDR3, the DNA is TGTGCCAGCAGTTCAACCGACAGCTCCTATGGCTACACCTTC. Translated: CASSSTDSSYGYTF.

The chain combines TRBV28 with TRBJ2-1, with 12 bases that match TRBD2. Germline V lookup: CDR1 MDHEN, CDR2 SYDVKM. The CDR3 totals 15 residues. V lost 5 bases to trimming and J lost 4 bases; unmatched junction nucleotides: 3. DNA of the CDR3: TGTGCCAGCAGTGGACTAGCGGGACTTTACAATGAGCAGTTCTTC. It is translated as CASSGLAGLYNEQFF.